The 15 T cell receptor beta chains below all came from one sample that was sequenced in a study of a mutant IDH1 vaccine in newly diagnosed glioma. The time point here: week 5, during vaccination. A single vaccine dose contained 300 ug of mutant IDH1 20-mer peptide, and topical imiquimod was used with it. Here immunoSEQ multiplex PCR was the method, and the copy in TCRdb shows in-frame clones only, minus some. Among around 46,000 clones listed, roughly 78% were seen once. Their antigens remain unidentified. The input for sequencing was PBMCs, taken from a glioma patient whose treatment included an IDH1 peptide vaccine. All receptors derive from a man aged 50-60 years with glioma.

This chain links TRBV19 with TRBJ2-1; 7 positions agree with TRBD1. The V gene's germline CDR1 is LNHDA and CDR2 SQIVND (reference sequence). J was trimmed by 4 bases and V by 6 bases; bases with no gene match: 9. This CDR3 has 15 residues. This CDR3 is CASSRDSPLYNEQFF. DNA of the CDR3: TGTGCCAGTAGCCGGGACAGCCCTTTATACAATGAGCAGTTCTTC.

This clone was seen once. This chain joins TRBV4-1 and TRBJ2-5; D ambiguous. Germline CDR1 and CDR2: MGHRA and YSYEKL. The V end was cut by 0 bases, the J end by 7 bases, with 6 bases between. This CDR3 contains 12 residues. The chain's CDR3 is CASSQDELTQYF. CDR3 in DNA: TGCGCCAGCAGCCAAGATGAATTGACCCAGTACTTC.

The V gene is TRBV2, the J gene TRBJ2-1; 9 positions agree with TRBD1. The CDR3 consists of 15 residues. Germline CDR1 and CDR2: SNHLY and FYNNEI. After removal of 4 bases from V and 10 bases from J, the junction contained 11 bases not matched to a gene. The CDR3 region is CASSGGDRVEREQFF. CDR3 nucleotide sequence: TGTGCCAGCAGTGGGGGGGACAGGGTCGAGAGGGAGCAGTTCTTC. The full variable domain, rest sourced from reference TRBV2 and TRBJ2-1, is EPEVTQTPSHQVTQMGQEVILRCVPISNHLYFYWYRQILGQKVEFLVSFYNNEISEKSEIFDDQFSVERPDGSNFTLKIRSTKLEDSAMYFCASSGGDRVEREQFFGPGTRLTVL.

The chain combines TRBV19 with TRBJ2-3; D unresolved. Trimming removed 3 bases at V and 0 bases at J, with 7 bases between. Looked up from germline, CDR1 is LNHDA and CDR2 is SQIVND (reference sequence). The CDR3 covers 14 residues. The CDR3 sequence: CASSMSLSTDTQYF. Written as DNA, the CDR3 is TGTGCCAGTAGTATGTCATTAAGCACAGATACGCAGTATTTT.

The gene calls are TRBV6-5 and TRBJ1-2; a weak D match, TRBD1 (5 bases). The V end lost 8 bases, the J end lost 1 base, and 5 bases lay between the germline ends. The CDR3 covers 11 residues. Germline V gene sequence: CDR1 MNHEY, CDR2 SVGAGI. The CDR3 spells CASGGNYGYTF. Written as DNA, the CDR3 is TGTGCCAGCGGGGGTAACTATGGCTACACCTTC.

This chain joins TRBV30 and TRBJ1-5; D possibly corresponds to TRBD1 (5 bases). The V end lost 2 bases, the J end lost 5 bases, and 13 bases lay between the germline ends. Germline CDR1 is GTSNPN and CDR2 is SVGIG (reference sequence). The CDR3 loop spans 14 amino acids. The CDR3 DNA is TGTGCCTGGAGTCCTCTCGGGGGGGATCAGCCCCAGCATTTT. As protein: CAWSPLGGDQPQHF.

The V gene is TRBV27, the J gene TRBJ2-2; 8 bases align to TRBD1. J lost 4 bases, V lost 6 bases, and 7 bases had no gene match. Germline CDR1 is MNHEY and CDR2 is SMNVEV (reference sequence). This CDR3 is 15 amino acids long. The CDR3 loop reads CASSRGQGGTGELFF. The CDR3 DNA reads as TGTGCCAGCAGCCGCGGACAGGGAGGCACCGGGGAGCTGTTTTTT.

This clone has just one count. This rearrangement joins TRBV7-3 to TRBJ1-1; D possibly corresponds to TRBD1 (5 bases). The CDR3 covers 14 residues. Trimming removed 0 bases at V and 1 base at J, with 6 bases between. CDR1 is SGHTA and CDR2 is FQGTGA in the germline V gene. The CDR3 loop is CASSLTGTNTEAFF. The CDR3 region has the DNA TGTGCCAGCAGCTTAACAGGGACGAACACTGAAGCTTTCTTT. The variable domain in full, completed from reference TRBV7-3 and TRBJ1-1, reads GAGVSQTPSNKVTEKGKYVELRCDPISGHTALYWYRQSLGQGPEFLIYFQGTGAADDSGLPNDRFFAVRPEGSVSTLKIQRTERGDSAVYLCASSLTGTNTEAFFGQGTRLTVV.

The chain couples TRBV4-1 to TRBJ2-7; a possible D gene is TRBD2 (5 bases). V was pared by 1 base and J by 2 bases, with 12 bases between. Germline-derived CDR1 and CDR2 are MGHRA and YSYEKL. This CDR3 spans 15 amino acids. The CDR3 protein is CASSQVASGPYEQYF. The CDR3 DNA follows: TGCGCCAGCAGCCAAGTAGCGAGCGGACCCTACGAGCAGTACTTC.

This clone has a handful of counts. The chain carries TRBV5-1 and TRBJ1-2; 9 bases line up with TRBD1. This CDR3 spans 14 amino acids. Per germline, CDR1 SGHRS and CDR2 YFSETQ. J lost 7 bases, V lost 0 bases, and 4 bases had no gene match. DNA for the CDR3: TGCGCCAGCAGCTTGGGACAGGGGGAGAGTGGCTACACCTTC. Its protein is CASSLGQGESGYTF.

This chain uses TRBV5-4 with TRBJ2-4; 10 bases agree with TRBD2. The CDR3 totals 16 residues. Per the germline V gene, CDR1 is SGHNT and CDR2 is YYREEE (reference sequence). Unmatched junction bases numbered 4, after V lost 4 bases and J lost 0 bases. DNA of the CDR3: TGTGCCAGCAGCAATAGCGGGGGGCTAGCCAAAAACATTCAGTACTTC. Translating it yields CASSNSGGLAKNIQYF. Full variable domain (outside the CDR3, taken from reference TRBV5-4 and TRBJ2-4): ETGVTQSPTHLIKTRGQQVTLRCSSQSGHNTVSWYQQALGQGPQFIFQYYREEENGRGNFPPRFSGLQFPNYSSELNVNALELDDSALYLCASSNSGGLAKNIQYFGAGTRLSVL.

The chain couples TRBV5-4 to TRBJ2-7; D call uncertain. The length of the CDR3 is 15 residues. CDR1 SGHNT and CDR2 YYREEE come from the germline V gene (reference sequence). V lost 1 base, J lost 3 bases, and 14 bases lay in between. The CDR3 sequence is CASSLWTIGHYEQYF. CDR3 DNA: TGTGCCAGCAGCTTGTGGACCATCGGGCACTACGAGCAGTACTTC.

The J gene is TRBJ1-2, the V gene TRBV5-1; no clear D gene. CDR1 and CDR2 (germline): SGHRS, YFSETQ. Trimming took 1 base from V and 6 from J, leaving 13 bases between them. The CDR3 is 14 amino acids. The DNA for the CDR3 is TGCGCCAGCAGCTTGTCAGGAGAACTCGATGGCTACACCTTC. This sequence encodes CASSLSGELDGYTF.

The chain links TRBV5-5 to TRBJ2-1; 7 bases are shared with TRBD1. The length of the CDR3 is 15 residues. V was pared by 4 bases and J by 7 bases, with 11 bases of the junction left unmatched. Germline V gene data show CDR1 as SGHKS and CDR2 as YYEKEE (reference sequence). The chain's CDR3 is CASSGRLGTANEQFF. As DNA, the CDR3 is TGTGCCAGCAGCGGGCGGCTTGGGACAGCTAATGAGCAGTTCTTC.

The CDR3 coding sequence is TGTGCCAGCAGCGCCATTGGGGACGGGCCCCAGCATTTT. It yields the protein CASSAIGDGPQHF. The rearrangement joins TRBV7-2 to TRBJ1-5, with D possibly matching TRBD1 (5 bases). The length of the CDR3 is 13 residues. The ends were cut back, 5 bases at V and 9 bases at J, with 14 bases in the middle. The V gene's germline CDR1 is SGHTA and CDR2 FQGNSA.